The 32 T cell receptor beta chains listed next were all sequenced from one sample in a study of human T cells and chemical hapten exposure. TCRdb reanalysed the RACE reads using MiXCR and keeps one entry per CDR3 protein. The sample includes about 95,000 distinct CDR3 sequences, over 10% of them seen just once. Specified time point: patch test 2, 6 weeks after DPC sensitization. Treatment: therapeutic diphenylcyclopropenone sensitization with weekly scalp DPC. The source material was whole blood, sampled in connection with sensitization to the hapten diphenylcyclopropenone (DPC). These receptors were collected from a woman between 35 and 50 years old with alopecia areata. Some clones in this sample may be carry-over from other donors' samples.

This clonotype showed up many times. A junction boundary mismatches the germline segment, possibly from a read error. The V gene is TRBV7-2, the J gene TRBJ1-6; D unclear. The CDR3 length is 15 residues. Germline V gives CDR1 SGHTA, CDR2 FQGNSA. CDR3 sequence: CASSSDLAQNSPLHF. The CDR3 nucleotides are TGTGCCAGCAGCTCGGACCTCGCTCAGAATTCACCCCTCCATTTT.

V and J are TRBV7-9 and TRBJ2-5, with a weak D call TRBD1 (5 bases). Germline assignment: CDR1 SEHNR and CDR2 FQNEAQ (reference sequence). This CDR3 has 12 residues. V gave up 6 bases and J gave up 1 base, with 6 bases separating them. The CDR3 here is CASRDSQETQYF. CDR3 sequence (DNA): TGTGCCAGCAGAGACAGCCAAGAGACCCAGTACTTC.

The CDR3 coding sequence is TGTGCCAGCAGCTCGATTCGGACAACCTACGAGCAGTACTTC. Translation gives CASSSIRTTYEQYF. V is TRBV7-2 and J is TRBJ2-7, with D possibly being TRBD1 (5 bases). Germline V CDR1 and CDR2: SGHTA, FQGNSA. The CDR3 has 14 residues. Trimming pared 4 bases from V and 2 bases from J, leaving 12 bases between.

This clonotype has a handful of counts. The chain links TRBV18 to TRBJ2-5; D perhaps matches TRBD1 (6 bases). The germline V and J ends were trimmed by 8 bases and 5 bases, with 15 bases remaining between them. CDR1 and CDR2 (germline): KGHSH, LQKENI. This CDR3 contains 13 residues. The CDR3 DNA is TGTGCCAGCGCTCAGGGGTTGAAGGAGACCCAGTACTTC. This encodes CASAQGLKETQYF.

This clonotype has at least ten counts. The gene calls are TRBV11-2 and TRBJ2-1; D is undetermined. V lost 4 bases, J lost 4 bases, and 8 bases lay in between. The CDR3 spans 13 residues. Germline CDR1 SGHAT, CDR2 FQNNGV. The CDR3 DNA is TGTGCCAGCAGCTCTGGACCTTACAATGAGCAGTTCTTC. Translated, it gives CASSSGPYNEQFF.

This clonotype was found many times. The V call is TRBV7-2, the J call TRBJ2-3, with TRBD2 matching 9 bases. V shed 5 bases and J 7 bases; nucleotides not matched to a gene: 4. The CDR3 runs 13 residues. Per germline, CDR1 SGHTA and CDR2 FQGNSA. The CDR3 coding sequence is TGTGCCAGCAGCCAGGGACTAGCAAATACGCAGTATTTT. The encoded protein is CASSQGLANTQYF.

In this sample, this clonotype turned up many times. The CDR3 DNA reads TGTGCCAGCAGTCCACGAGGGGGCTATCAGCCCCAGCATTTT. Protein product: CASSPRGGYQPQHF. This chain uses TRBV28 with TRBJ1-5; 7 nucleotides match TRBD1. Germline CDR1 MDHEN, CDR2 SYDVKM. This CDR3 is 14 amino acids long. The J segment lost 5 bases and the V segment lost 5 bases, leaving 6 bases of the junction unmatched.

The chain has TRBV10-3 and TRBJ2-7, with a weak D call TRBD1 (6 bases). V lost 10 bases and J 7 bases, leaving 17 bases between the germline ends. This CDR3 has 12 residues. In germline, CDR1 is ENHRY, CDR2 SYGVKD. CDR3 nucleotide sequence: TGTGCCAATTCCCGGGACAATCTAGAGCAGTACTTC. Amino acid sequence: CANSRDNLEQYF.

The genes are TRBV19 and TRBJ1-5; D gene unclear. The CDR3 length is 12 residues. CDR1 and CDR2 (germline): LNHDA, SQIVND (reference sequence). V lost 3 bases, J lost 6 bases, and 6 bases lay in between. In DNA, the CDR3 is TGTGCCAGTAGTATTTATGGTCAGCCCCAGCATTTT. It encodes CASSIYGQPQHF.

This clonotype was picked up many times. V usage is TRBV12-3 or TRBV12-4 and J usage is TRBJ1-2; 9 bases are shared with TRBD1. V lost 0 bases to trimming and J lost 7 bases; unmatched junction nucleotides: 6. The CDR3 covers 15 residues. CDR3 region: CASSLAPTGGFGYTF. CDR3 in DNA: TGTGCCAGCAGTTTAGCACCGACAGGGGGTTTTGGCTACACCTTC.

V is TRBV6-2 or TRBV6-3 and J is TRBJ2-3; D possibly corresponds to TRBD1 (5 bases). The germline V gene encodes CDR1 MNHEY and CDR2 SVGEGT. CDR3 length equals 14 residues. Trimming cost V 7 bases and J 3 bases, with 14 bases left between them. CDR3 coding DNA: TGTGCCAGCAACAGGCGACAATGGACAGATACGCAGTATTTT. Translating it yields CASNRRQWTDTQYF.

This clonotype has more than one count but fewer than ten. This chain uses TRBV30 with TRBJ1-2; D call uncertain. This CDR3 is 12 amino acids long. V gave up 1 base and J gave up 4 bases, with 7 bases separating them. Germline loops: CDR1 GTSNPN, CDR2 SVGIG (reference sequence). Here the CDR3 DNA reads TGTGCCTGGAGTGACGGAACCTATGGCTACACCTTC. Translating it yields CAWSDGTYGYTF.

In its sample, this clonotype was seen many times. V and J are TRBV19 and TRBJ2-7; 8 nucleotides line up with TRBD1. Per germline, CDR1 LNHDA and CDR2 SQIVND (reference sequence). J gave up 1 base and V 5 bases, and 7 bases lay outside the gene matches. This CDR3 is 15 amino acids long. The CDR3 DNA is TGTGCCAGTAGTGGGACGCAGGGGGCGTCCTACGAGCAGTACTTC. Translated, it gives CASSGTQGASYEQYF.

This clonotype was seen many times. V and J are TRBV5-1 and TRBJ2-7, with 10 bases lining up with TRBD2. With 2 bases clipped from V and 5 bases from J, the junction kept 10 bases outside the gene matches. The CDR3 loop spans 16 amino acids. The germline V gene has CDR1 SGHRS and CDR2 YFSETQ. CDR3 region: CASSFGLGTSGNEQYF. In DNA form, the CDR3 reads TGCGCCAGCAGCTTCGGTCTAGGAACTAGCGGGAACGAGCAGTACTTC.

The sample holds many counts of this clonotype. This chain links TRBV29-1 with TRBJ2-1; no definite D call. Germline lookup yields CDR1 SQVTM and CDR2 ANQGSEA. Trimming pared 5 bases from V and 10 bases from J, leaving 9 bases between. The CDR3 covers 10 residues. CDR3 sequence reads: CSVLAWEQFF. The CDR3 DNA sequence: TGCAGCGTTTTGGCGTGGGAGCAGTTCTTC.

The genes are TRBV3-1 and TRBJ1-1; D is perhaps TRBD1 (6 bases). The CDR3 runs to 14 residues. Looked up from germline, CDR1 is LGHDT and CDR2 is YNNKEL (reference sequence). V shed 4 bases and J shed 1 base, with 10 bases lying between them. CDR3 sequence: CASSRTTGNTEAFF. The CDR3 region has the DNA TGTGCCAGCAGCCGAACGACAGGGAACACTGAAGCTTTCTTT.

Only a few counts were recorded for this clonotype. The V and J genes are TRBV12-3 or TRBV12-4 and TRBJ2-2; weak D call: TRBD1 (7 bases). The CDR3 sequence is 15 residues long. Trimming stripped 3 bases from V and 4 bases from J, with 12 bases between. CDR3 sequence reads: CASSLAGGLTGELFF. In DNA form, the CDR3 reads TGTGCCAGCAGTTTGGCAGGGGGGCTCACCGGGGAGCTGTTTTTT.

V and J are TRBV5-6 and TRBJ2-7; no definite D call. The germline V gene has CDR1 SGHDT and CDR2 YYEEEE. V dropped 0 bases and J dropped 3 bases, with 10 bases sitting between them. CDR3 length: 14 amino acids. The CDR3 reads CASSLGAAYYEQYF. The CDR3 nucleotides read TGTGCCAGCAGCTTGGGGGCGGCCTACTACGAGCAGTACTTC.

This clonotype was seen a few times. This chain links TRBV6-2 or TRBV6-3 with TRBJ1-1; a weak D match, TRBD1 (6 bases). Trimming removed 0 bases at V and 1 base at J, with 15 bases between. The CDR3 extends over 17 amino acids. Germline V gene sequence: CDR1 MNHEY, CDR2 SVGEGT. CDR3 in DNA: TGTGCCAGCAGTTACTCATTACAGGGCCGAAGGAACACTGAAGCTTTCTTT. It encodes CASSYSLQGRRNTEAFF.

The sample holds many counts of this clonotype. The chain has TRBV19 and TRBJ1-5; D unclear. Germline V gene data show CDR1 as LNHDA and CDR2 as SQIVND (reference sequence). The CDR3 loop spans 14 amino acids. Trimming cost V 10 bases and J 1 base, with 14 bases left between them. This CDR3 is CATEGGVSNQPQHF. Written as DNA, the CDR3 is TGTGCCACCGAGGGTGGGGTGAGCAATCAGCCCCAGCATTTT.

This clonotype has more than one count but fewer than ten. The CDR3 DNA is TGTGCCAGCAGTGATAACCGCGCCTACGAGCAGTACTTC. This codes for CASSDNRAYEQYF. V and J are TRBV6-1 and TRBJ2-7; D gene unclear. V lost 3 bases and J 2 bases, leaving 8 bases between the germline ends. CDR1 MNHNS and CDR2 SASEGT come from the germline V gene. CDR3 size: 13 residues.

In this sample, this clonotype turned up a few times. The rearrangement uses TRBV28 and TRBJ2-5, with D uncertain. The germline V and J ends were trimmed by 5 bases and 1 base, with 14 bases remaining between them. Germline CDR1 MDHEN, CDR2 SYDVKM. The CDR3 is 15 amino acids. This CDR3 reads CASSRPWTVQETQYF. DNA for the CDR3: TGTGCCAGCAGTCGGCCTTGGACCGTCCAAGAGACCCAGTACTTC.

This clonotype was seen ten or more times. V usage is TRBV18 and J usage is TRBJ1-4; D might be TRBD1 (5 bases). This CDR3 is built from 13 residues. V shed 8 bases and J shed 8 bases, with 15 bases lying between them. CDR1 is KGHSH, CDR2 LQKENI, per germline. Here the CDR3 DNA reads TGTGCCAGCCGGGAGTCGCAGGGCGAAAAACTGTTTTTT. It codes for CASRESQGEKLFF.

The table lists this clonotype with many counts. The genes are TRBV12-3 or TRBV12-4 and TRBJ2-1; D might be TRBD1 or TRBD2, each matching 6 bases. Trimming removed 6 bases from V and 4 bases from J, with 19 bases in between. This CDR3 contains 16 residues. The CDR3 DNA reads as TGTGCCAGCAGACCCGAGACTAGGAGGGGGTACAATGAGCAGTTCTTC. Protein product: CASRPETRRGYNEQFF.

V and J are TRBV7-2 and TRBJ1-6; 9 bases align to TRBD1. Germline values: CDR1 SGHTA, CDR2 FQGNSA. The V segment lost 10 bases and the J segment 10 bases; nucleotides outside the gene matches: 8. The CDR3 totals 13 residues. The CDR3 here is CATTGGAGSPLHF. The CDR3 nucleotides are TGTGCCACCACAGGGGGCGCGGGGTCACCCCTCCACTTT.

This clonotype has at least ten counts. This sequence joins TRBV6-2 or TRBV6-3 and TRBJ1-3; 7 bases match TRBD1. The V gene's germline CDR1 is MNHEY and CDR2 SVGEGT. The CDR3 loop spans 15 amino acids. The V gene end was trimmed by 8 bases and the J gene end by 0 bases; junction bases not matched to a gene: 7. The CDR3 region is CASGTTGRSGNTIYF. The CDR3 nucleotides are TGTGCCAGCGGGACGACAGGGCGCTCTGGAAACACCATATATTTT.

This clonotype was counted many times. The chain links TRBV4-1 to TRBJ2-1, with D unclear. The CDR3 covers 13 residues. The V gene's germline CDR1 is MGHRA and CDR2 YSYEKL. Between the trimmed V and J ends, which lost 4 bases and 8 bases, there was a span of 12 bases. The CDR3: CASSRVLGYEQFF. The CDR3, as DNA: TGCGCCAGCAGCCGCGTGTTAGGGTATGAGCAGTTCTTC.

The rearrangement links TRBV6-2 or TRBV6-3 to TRBJ2-7; maybe TRBD1 (6 bases). V lost 1 base and J 5 bases, leaving 12 bases between the germline ends. CDR1 and CDR2 from the germline V gene are MNHEY and SVGEGT. The CDR3 runs to 14 residues. The DNA of the CDR3 is TGTGCCAGCAGTTACTGGGGCAGGGGCCACGAGCAGTACTTC. Protein product: CASSYWGRGHEQYF.

The genes are TRBV4-3 and TRBJ2-7; 8 nucleotides agree with TRBD2. This CDR3 comprises 14 residues. After removal of 4 bases from V and 2 bases from J, the junction contained 4 bases not matched to a gene. CDR1 and CDR2 (germline): LGHNA, YSLEER. The CDR3: CASSRTGGAYEQYF. The CDR3, as DNA: TGCGCCAGCAGCCGAACGGGAGGGGCCTACGAGCAGTACTTC.

The chain combines TRBV4-1 with TRBJ2-7; no reliable D call. CDR1 and CDR2 (germline): MGHRA, YSYEKL. There are 13 residues in the CDR3. V was pared by 2 bases and J by 9 bases, with 14 bases between. The CDR3 reads CASSQTRGEMQYF. The CDR3 bases are TGCGCCAGCAGCCAAACCCGAGGTGAAATGCAGTACTTC.

This clonotype was counted many times. The chain has TRBV29-1 and TRBJ1-2; 10 bases line up with TRBD1. The CDR3 sequence is 11 residues long. Per germline, CDR1 SQVTM and CDR2 ANQGSEA. The CDR3 protein is CTTGTGEGYTF. The CDR3 DNA reads as TGCACTACGGGGACAGGGGAAGGCTACACCTTC.

This clonotype showed up many times. The rearrangement uses TRBV4-3 and TRBJ2-3; the match to TRBD2 covers 11 bases. The CDR3 runs to 14 residues. The trim removed 1 base at V and 6 bases at J, leaving 0 bases unmatched. CDR1 is LGHNA and CDR2 is YSLEER in the germline V gene. The CDR3 nucleotides are TGCGCCAGCAGCCAAGGGACTAGCGGGGATACGCAGTATTTT. This sequence encodes CASSQGTSGDTQYF.